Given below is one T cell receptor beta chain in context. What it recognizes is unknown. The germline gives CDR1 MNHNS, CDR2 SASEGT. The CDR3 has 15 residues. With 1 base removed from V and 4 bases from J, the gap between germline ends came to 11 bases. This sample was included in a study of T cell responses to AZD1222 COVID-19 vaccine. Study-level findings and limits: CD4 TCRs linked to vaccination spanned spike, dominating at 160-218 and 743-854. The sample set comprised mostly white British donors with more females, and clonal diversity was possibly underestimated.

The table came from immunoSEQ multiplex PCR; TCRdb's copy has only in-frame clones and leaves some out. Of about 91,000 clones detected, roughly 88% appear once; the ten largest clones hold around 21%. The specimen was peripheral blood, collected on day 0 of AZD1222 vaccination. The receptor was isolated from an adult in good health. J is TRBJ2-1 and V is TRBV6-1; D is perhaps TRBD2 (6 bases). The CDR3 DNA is TGTGCCAGCAGTGAAGGTCTAGCGTCGTACAATGAGCAGTTCTTC. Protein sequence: CASSEGLASYNEQFF.